This T cell receptor beta chain emerged from a study of memory CD4+ T cells and cytomegalovirus serostatus. In the study overall: Of the healthy Belgian adults, 9 were CMV seropositive and about 24 seronegative.

Single viable CD3+CD4+CD8-CD45RO+ cells were sorted as the memory CD4+ T cells. Total CD4+ T cells were enriched by CD4 positive selection. This table comes from immunoSEQ multiplex PCR, and its TCRdb copy is limited to in-frame clones, with some not included. The data hold about 48,000 clones, with around 78% observed a single time. The CDR3 is made up of 16 amino acids. Unmatched junction bases numbered 5, after V lost 2 bases and J lost 6 bases. Germline V gives CDR1 SGHNT, CDR2 YYREEE (reference sequence). The sample taken for sequencing was memory CD4+ T cells from blood. The chain combines TRBV5-4 with TRBJ1-6; TRBD1 aligns across 10 bases. The sequence was collected from an adult in good health and CMV-seronegative. In nucleotides, the CDR3 is TGTGCCAGCAGCTTTCAGGACAGGGGGATTAATTCACCCCTCCACTTT. It translates to CASSFQDRGINSPLHF.